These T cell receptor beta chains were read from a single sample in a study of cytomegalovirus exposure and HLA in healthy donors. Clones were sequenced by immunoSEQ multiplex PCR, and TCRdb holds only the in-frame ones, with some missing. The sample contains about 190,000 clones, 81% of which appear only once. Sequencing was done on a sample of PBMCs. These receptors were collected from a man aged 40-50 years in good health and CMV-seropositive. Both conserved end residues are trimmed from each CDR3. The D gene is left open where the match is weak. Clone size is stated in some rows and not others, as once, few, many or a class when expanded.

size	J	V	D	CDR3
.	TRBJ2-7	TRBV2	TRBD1	ASSEEGAAFAYEQY
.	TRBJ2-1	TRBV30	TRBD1	AWSRRTGGTYNEQF
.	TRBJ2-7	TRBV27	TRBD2	ASSASGTSGRAGYEQY
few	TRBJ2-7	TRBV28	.	ASPGSTGEQY
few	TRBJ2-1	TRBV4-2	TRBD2	ASRVAGGSYNEQF
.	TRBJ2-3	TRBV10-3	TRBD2	AISDTTSGGADTQY
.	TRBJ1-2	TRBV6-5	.	ASSYSTDTYNYGYT
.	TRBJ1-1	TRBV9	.	ASSAGISVRTEAF
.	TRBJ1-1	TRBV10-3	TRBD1	AISESRDRGRTEAF
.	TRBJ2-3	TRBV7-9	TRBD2	ASSWGLAGDTQY
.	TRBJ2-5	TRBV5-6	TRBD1	ASSPQGAGETQY
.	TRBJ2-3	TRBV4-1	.	ASSQDYSHTQY
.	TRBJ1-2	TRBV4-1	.	ASSQDSARNYGYT